The 27 T cell receptor beta chains below come from one sample, sequenced in a study of OX40 agonist ivuxolimab in advanced cancers. Assay used: immunoSEQ multiplex PCR; TCRdb lists only in-frame clones, some missing. This table holds roughly 70,000 clones, 87% found once. The sequenced sample was CD4+ or CD8+ T cells sorted from blood, obtained in a trial of the OX40 agonist ivuxolimab. All receptors come from an adult with an advanced solid tumor such as melanoma, head and neck, liver or kidney cancer.

The rearrangement joins TRBV4-3 to TRBJ2-5; tentatively, D is TRBD2 (6 bases). The V gene's germline CDR1 is LGHNA and CDR2 YSLEER. The V end lost 4 bases, the J end lost 2 bases, and 8 bases lay between the germline ends. The CDR3 is 13 amino acids. The chain's CDR3 is CASSRGTQETQYF. The CDR3 DNA reads as TGCGCCAGCAGCCGCGGGACTCAAGAGACCCAGTACTTC.

The chain employs TRBV19 and TRBJ2-7; D possibly uses TRBD1 or TRBD2 (5 bases each). In germline, CDR1 is LNHDA, CDR2 SQIVND (reference sequence). CDR3 length: 13 residues. V was pared by 4 bases and J by 7 bases, with 14 bases between. In DNA form, the CDR3 reads TGTGCCAGTAGTAGGGGACGGCCGGGGGAGCAGTACTTC. This encodes CASSRGRPGEQYF. The whole variable domain, remainder taken from reference TRBV19 and TRBJ2-7, is DGGITQSPKYLFRKEGQNVTLSCEQNLNHDAMYWYRQDPGQGLRLIYYSQIVNDFQKGDIAEGYSVSREKKESFPLTVTSAQKNPTAFYLCASSRGRPGEQYFGPGTRLTVT.

The chain recombines TRBV7-8 with TRBJ1-5; D is ambiguous. Germline CDR1 SGHVS, CDR2 FQNEAQ. This CDR3 contains 15 residues. The V gene lost 4 bases and the J gene lost 5 bases, with 15 bases spanning the gap. CDR3 nucleotide sequence: TGTGCCAGCAGCTCTCTTTACGGAGGTGATCAGCCCCAGCATTTT. Amino acids: CASSSLYGGDQPQHF.

J is TRBJ2-3 and V is TRBV5-4; D is unclear. The CDR3 is made up of 13 amino acids. Trimming left V 1 base short and J 1 base short, with 4 bases between. The V gene's germline CDR1 is SGHNT and CDR2 YYREEE (reference sequence). The DNA of the CDR3 is TGTGCCAGCAGCTTGACCGGCACAGATACGCAGTATTTT. As protein: CASSLTGTDTQYF.

The gene calls are TRBV28 and TRBJ1-4, with D possibly being TRBD1 (6 bases). Germline lookup yields CDR1 MDHEN and CDR2 SYDVKM. V was pared by 7 bases and J by 7 bases, with 19 bases between. This CDR3 comprises 15 residues. The CDR3 spells CASTPGGGVSEKLFF. As DNA, the CDR3 is TGTGCCAGCACCCCGGGAGGGGGAGTTAGTGAAAAACTGTTTTTT.

This chain links TRBV11-2 with TRBJ2-7; D remains ambiguous. V lost 1 base and J lost 5, with 6 bases in between. The CDR3 sequence is 12 residues long. Germline V CDR1 and CDR2: SGHAT, FQNNGV. The CDR3 bases are TGTGCCAGCAGCTTAGTGTGGAACGAGCAGTACTTC. The encoded protein is CASSLVWNEQYF.

J is TRBJ2-7 and V is TRBV5-1, with TRBD2 matching 8 bases. The CDR3 is made up of 14 amino acids. CDR1 is SGHRS, CDR2 YFSETQ, per germline. Trimming at V came to 5 bases and at J to 3 bases, leaving 7 bases not matched to a gene. CDR3 in amino acids: CASSRSGGFYEQYF. DNA for the CDR3: TGCGCCAGCAGTCGCAGCGGGGGCTTCTACGAGCAGTACTTC.

The chain couples TRBV18 to TRBJ1-5, with TRBD1 matching 8 bases. This CDR3 contains 16 residues. With V trimmed by 3 bases and J by 3 bases, 7 bases remained unmatched. Germline values: CDR1 KGHSH, CDR2 LQKENI. Here the CDR3 reads CASSPSEDRVNQPQHF. The DNA of the CDR3 is TGTGCCAGCTCACCTTCCGAGGACAGGGTCAATCAGCCCCAGCATTTT.

The V gene is TRBV11-2, the J gene TRBJ1-1; D not certain. Trimming shortened V by 4 bases and J by 1 base, and 13 bases separated the two germline ends. Germline V CDR1 and CDR2: SGHAT, FQNNGV. The CDR3 runs 15 residues. The CDR3 coding sequence is TGTGCCAGCAGCTCCCCTAGACGTTCGAACACTGAAGCTTTCTTT. Amino acid sequence: CASSSPRRSNTEAFF.

J is TRBJ2-1 and V is TRBV11-3; TRBD1 is a possible D gene (5 bases). V was trimmed by 5 bases and J by 4 bases, leaving 12 bases between them. Germline V gene lookup returns CDR1 SGHNT and CDR2 YENEEA. CDR3 length: 14 residues. The CDR3 here is CASSRSTDYNEQFF. The CDR3, as DNA: TGTGCCAGCAGCCGATCGACAGATTACAATGAGCAGTTCTTC.

Worth noting for this clone: Germline is not matched at one junction end, which may reflect a read error. The rearrangement uses TRBV19 and TRBJ2-5; possible D gene TRBD2, 5 bases. Per germline, CDR1 LNHDA and CDR2 SQIVND (reference sequence). The length of the CDR3 is 14 residues. The CDR3 reads CASSEERLVEAQYF. The CDR3 nucleotides read TGTGCCAGTAGTGAAGAGCGGCTTGTAGAGGCCCAGTACTTC.

In its sample, this clone was seen once. The chain employs TRBV19 and TRBJ1-5, with D tentatively TRBD1 (5 bases). In germline, CDR1 is LNHDA, CDR2 SQIVND (reference sequence). Trimming removed 3 bases from V and 4 bases from J, with 19 bases in between. The CDR3 covers 17 residues. In DNA form, the CDR3 reads TGTGCCAGTAGTATTAGTGGGGGTGGGACGGGGAATCAGCCCCAGCATTTT. This encodes CASSISGGGTGNQPQHF.

This chain uses TRBV28 with TRBJ1-2, with D hard to call. The CDR3 is 12 amino acids. Trimming shortened V by 4 bases and J by 3 bases, and 6 bases separated the two germline ends. Germline CDR1 is MDHEN and CDR2 is SYDVKM. The CDR3 nucleotides are TGTGCCAGCAGTTCCCCGGACTATGGCTACACCTTC. Its protein is CASSSPDYGYTF.

The V gene is TRBV11-1, the J gene TRBJ2-3; D is uncertain. Germline V gene sequence: CDR1 SGHAT, CDR2 FQDESV (reference sequence). V was shortened by 5 bases and J by 4 bases, with 16 bases between the two germline ends. CDR3 length equals 15 residues. The CDR3 loop is CASSPKAVGADTQYF. The CDR3 DNA reads TGTGCCAGCAGCCCCAAGGCGGTCGGCGCAGATACGCAGTATTTT.

The rearrangement uses TRBV5-1 and TRBJ1-1, with 9 bases that match TRBD1. This CDR3 is built from 14 residues. The J segment lost 7 bases and the V segment lost 1 base, leaving 5 bases of the junction unmatched. The V gene's germline CDR1 is SGHRS and CDR2 YFSETQ. The chain's CDR3 is CASSLTTGGDEAFF. The CDR3 nucleotides are TGCGCCAGCAGCTTGACCACAGGGGGCGATGAAGCTTTCTTT.

This clone was recorded only once. The chain joins TRBV6-5 to TRBJ1-6, with TRBD1 identical over 8 bases. The germline V gene has CDR1 MNHEY and CDR2 SVGAGI. V lost 3 bases and J lost 7; bases outside the gene matches: 5. The CDR3 runs to 15 residues. Written as DNA, the CDR3 is TGTGCCAGCAGTTATACGACAGGGGAGAATTCACCCCTCCACTTT. Its protein is CASSYTTGENSPLHF.

This chain joins TRBV29-1 and TRBJ1-2; D ambiguous. The ends were cut back, 5 bases at V and 5 bases at J, with 9 bases in the middle. CDR1 is SQVTM and CDR2 is ANQGSEA in the germline V gene. There are 11 residues in the CDR3. The CDR3 region is CSVKGLYGYTF. The CDR3 DNA is TGCAGCGTTAAAGGGTTATATGGCTACACCTTC. The full variable domain, rest sourced from reference TRBV29-1 and TRBJ1-2, is SAVISQKPSRDICQRGTSLTIQCQVDSQVTMMFWYRQQPGQSLTLIATANQGSEATYESGFVIDKFPISRPNLTFSTLTVSNMSPEDSSIYLCSVKGLYGYTFGSGTRLTVV.

The chain joins TRBV11-3 to TRBJ2-5; 7 nucleotides align to TRBD2. The CDR3 length is 17 residues. V gave up 2 bases and J gave up 0 bases; unmatched junction bases: 9. Germline V gene lookup returns CDR1 SGHNT and CDR2 YENEEA. CDR3 bases: TGTGCCAGCAGCTTATTTCGGCGGGGGAGGTACCAAGAGACCCAGTACTTC. It specifies CASSLFRRGRYQETQYF.

This chain links TRBV6-1 with TRBJ2-7; 10 nucleotides match TRBD1. Losses at the gene ends were 7 bases for V and 3 bases for J; bases not matched to a gene: 9. The CDR3 contains 15 residues. CDR1 MNHNS and CDR2 SASEGT come from the germline V gene. CDR3: CASNNAGTGDYEQYF. In nucleotides, the CDR3 is TGTGCCAGCAACAACGCCGGGACAGGGGACTACGAGCAGTACTTC.

Only one count was recorded for this clone. This chain links TRBV29-1 with TRBJ1-1; D gene ambiguous. V dropped 4 bases and J dropped 0 bases, with 12 bases sitting between them. From germline, CDR1 is SQVTM and CDR2 ANQGSEA. The CDR3 sequence is 14 residues long. The CDR3 nucleotides read TGCAGCGTTGGCATCCGAGGCCTGAACACTGAAGCTTTCTTT. This gives the protein CSVGIRGLNTEAFF.

DNA for the CDR3: TGTGCCAGTCGGCTCCTTGGCCAGGGGAACACCGGGGAGCTGTTTTTT. Its translation is CASRLLGQGNTGELFF. The chain has TRBV19 and TRBJ2-2, with a possible D match to TRBD1 (5 bases). From germline, CDR1 is LNHDA and CDR2 SQIVND (reference sequence). There are 16 residues in the CDR3. Trimming took off 8 bases at V and 1 base at J, with 17 bases between the two ends.

This clone has only one observation. V and J are TRBV6-5 and TRBJ2-2; D is uncertain. There are 13 residues in the CDR3. Germline loops: CDR1 MNHEY, CDR2 SVGAGI. V lost 8 bases and J lost 5, with 12 bases in between. CDR3 residues: CASVTQLTGELFF. Written as DNA, the CDR3 is TGTGCCAGCGTTACCCAGCTTACCGGGGAGCTGTTTTTT.

The genes are TRBV6-5 and TRBJ2-1; 7 bases align to TRBD1. Germline V gene sequence: CDR1 MNHEY, CDR2 SVGAGI. The CDR3 is made up of 14 amino acids. J was trimmed by 9 bases and V by 7 bases; bases with no gene match: 12. CDR3 bases: TGTGCCAGCACCATAACCGACAGGGTTGGTGAGCAGTTCTTC. This codes for CASTITDRVGEQFF.

The chain couples TRBV6-5 to TRBJ1-5, with D unresolved. Trimming stripped 3 bases from V and 6 bases from J, with 9 bases between. CDR1 MNHEY and CDR2 SVGAGI come from the germline V gene. The CDR3 totals 13 residues. The DNA of the CDR3 is TGTGCCAGCAGTTATTCGTCTGGTCAGCCCCAGCATTTT. Translated, it gives CASSYSSGQPQHF.

The V call is TRBV28, the J call TRBJ2-2; weak D call: TRBD1 (6 bases). This CDR3 spans 13 amino acids. Per germline, CDR1 MDHEN and CDR2 SYDVKM. The germline V and J ends were trimmed by 8 bases and 5 bases, with 12 bases remaining between them. CDR3 nucleotide sequence: TGTGCCAGCCTCAGGGGCAATACCGGGGAGCTGTTTTTT. This translates into CASLRGNTGELFF.

The V and J genes are TRBV19 and TRBJ1-4; D call uncertain. The CDR3 runs 17 residues. Between the trimmed V and J ends, which lost 5 bases and 4 bases, there was a span of 20 bases. Germline CDR1 LNHDA, CDR2 SQIVND (reference sequence). The CDR3 loop reads CASSPSYGRLFNEKLFF. The CDR3 nucleotides are TGTGCCAGTAGTCCCTCCTATGGCCGACTCTTTAATGAAAAACTGTTTTTT.

The V call is TRBV2, the J call TRBJ2-1; 12 positions match TRBD2. Losses at the gene ends were 5 bases for V and 4 bases for J; bases not matched to a gene: 6. This CDR3 is built from 16 residues. Germline V lookup: CDR1 SNHLY, CDR2 FYNNEI. The CDR3 sequence is CASSFGLAGLYNEQFF. The CDR3 DNA reads as TGTGCCAGCAGTTTTGGACTAGCGGGGTTGTACAATGAGCAGTTCTTC.